Each of the 2 T cell receptor beta chains below was sequenced from the same sample in a study of CDR3 diversity in severe acne. Using its own MiXCR run on the PCR reads, TCRdb lists one record per CDR3 protein. The profile covers over 90,000 distinct CDR3 sequences, with roughly half appearing a single time and around 11% taken by the ten largest. Sequencing was carried out using blood. The receptor source for this set is a male donor with acne.

This chain links TRBV7-8 with TRBJ1-1; D is ambiguous. The V and J ends lost 5 bases and 0 bases respectively, with 13 bases between them. From germline, CDR1 is SGHVS and CDR2 FQNEAQ. The CDR3 consists of 15 residues. The CDR3 loop reads CASSTNRGMNTEAFF. CDR3 DNA sequence: TGTGCCAGCAGCACCAACAGAGGCATGAACACTGAAGCTTTCTTT. Full variable domain (outside the CDR3, taken from reference TRBV7-8 and TRBJ1-1): GAGVSQSPRYKVAKRGQDVALRCDPISGHVSLFWYQQALGQGPEFLTYFQNEAQLDKSGLPSDRFFAERPEGSVSTLKIQRTQQEDSAVYLCASSTNRGMNTEAFFGQGTRLTVV.

This rearrangement joins TRBV5-1 to TRBJ1-2; 9 positions agree with TRBD1. This CDR3 contains 15 residues. J was trimmed by 5 bases and V by 4 bases; bases with no gene match: 9. Looked up from germline, CDR1 is SGHRS and CDR2 is YFSETQ. The CDR3 loop reads CASSHPGTGTYGYTF. The CDR3 DNA follows: TGCGCCAGCAGCCATCCCGGGACAGGGACGTATGGCTACACCTTC.